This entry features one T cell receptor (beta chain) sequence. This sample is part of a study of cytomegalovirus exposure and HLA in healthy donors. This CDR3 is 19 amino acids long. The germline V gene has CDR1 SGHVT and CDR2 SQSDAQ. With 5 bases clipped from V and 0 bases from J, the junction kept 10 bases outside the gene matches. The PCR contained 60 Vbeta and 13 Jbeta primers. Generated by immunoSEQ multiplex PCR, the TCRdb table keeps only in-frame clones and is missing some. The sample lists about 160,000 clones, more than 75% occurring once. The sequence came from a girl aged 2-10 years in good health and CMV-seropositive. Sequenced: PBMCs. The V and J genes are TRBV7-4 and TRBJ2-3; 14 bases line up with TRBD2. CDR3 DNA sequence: TGTGCCAGCAGCCACGGTCCGGGACTAGCGGGAGCGAGCACAGATACGCAGTATTTT. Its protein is CASSHGPGLAGASTDTQYF.